This T cell receptor (beta chain) was obtained from a study of cytomegalovirus exposure and HLA in healthy donors. Study observations and caveats: Subsequent analysis found a tendency for first-cohort TCR clusters to co-occur within the 110 or so validation repertoires. It was 160 or so TCR beta chains that were listed as cytomegalovirus-associated.

Assay: immunoSEQ multiplex PCR; the TCRdb copy retains only in-frame clones and omits some. This sample yields fewer than 250,000 clones, of which over 75% are seen a single time; 1.5% to 2.5% belongs to the top ten. A remark on this clone: Its target is not known.

The sequenced sample was PBMCs. The source is a woman between 18 and 30 years old in good health and CMV-seropositive.

The CDR3 region has the DNA TGCGCCAGCAGTATTACAGGGGGCAGCTCCTACGAGCAGTACTTC. Translated: CASSITGGSSYEQYF. V gene TRBV10-2 combines with J gene TRBJ2-7, with 9 bases matching TRBD1. The J segment lost 0 bases and the V segment lost 5 bases, leaving 5 bases of the junction unmatched. The CDR3 contains 15 residues. Germline CDR1 and CDR2: WSHSY and SAAADI.